This T cell receptor beta chain stems from a study of graft-versus-host responses after intestinal transplantation. Study in general: Each patient got anti-thymocyte globulin induction, then tacrolimus and steroids for about 3 years.

The study's findings and limits: Allograft clonal ratios (graft-versus-host to host-versus-graft) were high in patients who had graft-donor T cell macrochimerism.

As to this clone: Its antigen is undetermined.

Sequencing was performed with immunoSEQ multiplex PCR; in TCRdb, only in-frame clones are kept and a portion is missing. The sample yields about 90,000 clones, approximately 89% seen once. The V end lost 4 bases, the J end lost 10 bases, and 14 bases lay between the germline ends. The CDR3 length is 12 residues. Germline CDR1 reads SGDLS; CDR2 reads YYNGEE. The input for sequencing was unstimulated CD4+ T cells sorted from spleen or lymph node cells, taken before transplant. This clonotype was sampled from a human donor who was the organ donor for an intestinal transplant. The V call is TRBV9, the J call TRBJ1-1; a possible D gene is TRBD1 (5 bases). As DNA, the CDR3 is TGTGCCAGCAGCCGAGATAGGGGTTCAGCTTTCTTT. Its protein product is CASSRDRGSAFF.